Following are 28 T cell receptor beta chains from one sample sequenced in a study of OX40 agonist ivuxolimab in advanced cancers. Assay: immunoSEQ multiplex PCR; the TCRdb copy retains only in-frame clones and omits some. Of fewer than 25,000 clones in the sample, nearly 80% were seen once. The sequencing used CD4+ or CD8+ T cells sorted from blood, collected in a trial of the OX40 agonist ivuxolimab. All receptors come from an adult with an advanced solid tumor such as melanoma, head and neck, liver or kidney cancer.

The chain employs TRBV5-4 and TRBJ2-1; no firm D call. The CDR3 extends over 15 amino acids. V was clipped by 0 bases and J by 2 bases, with 9 bases between them. CDR1 and CDR2 (germline): SGHNT, YYREEE (reference sequence). The CDR3 DNA reads as TGTGCCAGCAGCTTGGGTGAACGAACCTACAATGAGCAGTTCTTC. The encoded protein is CASSLGERTYNEQFF.

The chain carries TRBV11-3 and TRBJ2-6, with a weak D call TRBD1 (6 bases). With 3 bases removed from V and 4 bases from J, the gap between germline ends came to 13 bases. CDR1 is SGHNT and CDR2 is YENEEA in the germline V gene. The CDR3 spans 16 residues. DNA of the CDR3: TGTGCCAGCAGCTTCCGAACAGGGACCGGGGCCAACGTCCTGACTTTC. The encoded protein is CASSFRTGTGANVLTF.

The chain employs TRBV5-6 and TRBJ2-7; possible D gene TRBD2, 5 bases. The CDR3 extends over 11 amino acids. Germline V gives CDR1 SGHDT, CDR2 YYEEEE. V lost 3 bases and J 7 bases, leaving 8 bases between the germline ends. CDR3 residues: CASSSDWEQYF. Written as DNA, the CDR3 is TGTGCCAGCAGCTCGGACTGGGAGCAGTACTTC.

The rearrangement joins TRBV13 to TRBJ1-1; 10 bases line up with TRBD1. V was pared by 5 bases and J by 2 bases, with 5 bases of the junction left unmatched. CDR1 is PRHDT and CDR2 is FYEKMQ in the germline V gene (reference sequence). CDR3 length equals 15 residues. The CDR3 reads CASSGDRGLNTEAFF. The CDR3 DNA is TGTGCCAGCAGCGGGGACAGGGGCCTTAACACTGAAGCTTTCTTT. The full variable domain, its missing parts supplied by reference TRBV13 and TRBJ1-1, is AAGVIQSPRHLIKEKRETATLKCYPIPRHDTVYWYQQGPGQDPQFLISFYEKMQSDKGSIPDRFSAQQFSDYHSELNMSSLELGDSALYFCASSGDRGLNTEAFFGQGTRLTVV.

This chain links TRBV7-2 with TRBJ2-7; possible D gene TRBD1, 7 bases. This CDR3 region has 18 residues. V was shortened by 5 bases and J by 1 base, with 24 bases between the two germline ends. In germline, CDR1 is SGHTA, CDR2 FQGNSA. The CDR3 bases are TGTGCCAGCAGCACTAGGGGAGGATTGAGGGGACAGTCCTACGAGCAGTACTTC. This sequence encodes CASSTRGGLRGQSYEQYF. Variable domain in full (rest from reference TRBV7-2 and TRBJ2-7): GAGVSQSPSNKVTEKGKDVELRCDPISGHTALYWYRQSLGQGLEFLIYFQGNSAPDKSGLPSDRFSAERTGGSVSTLTIQRTQQEDSAVYLCASSTRGGLRGQSYEQYFGPGTRLTVT.

As concerns this clone: At one end, the junction sequence differs from germline, possibly due to a read error. This chain uses TRBV27 with TRBJ2-2; D assignment may be TRBD1 or TRBD2 (5 bases each). CDR1 is MNHEY, CDR2 SMNVEV, per germline (reference sequence). This CDR3 is 13 amino acids long. CDR3 protein: CASSFEVYGGLFF. The CDR3 DNA reads TGTGCCAGCAGTTTTGAAGTTTATGGGGGGCTGTTTTTT.

The V gene is TRBV21-1, the J gene TRBJ2-7; TRBD1 reflects the table's D call only, with no check against the DNA. TRBV21-1 is a pseudogene. The CDR3 spans 11 residues. The CDR3 loop is CASSRGGEQYF. CDR3 DNA sequence: TGTGCCAGCAGCAGAGGGGGCGAGCAGTACTTC.

The genes are TRBV9 and TRBJ1-5; D might be TRBD1 (5 bases). V lost 4 bases and J lost 2, with 10 bases in between. The length of the CDR3 is 14 residues. Germline assignment: CDR1 SGDLS and CDR2 YYNGEE. CDR3 DNA: TGTGCCAGCAGCACTTGGGGGGGCAATCAGCCCCAGCATTTT. It codes for CASSTWGGNQPQHF.

This rearrangement joins TRBV4-1 to TRBJ1-1; D is possibly TRBD1 (6 bases). V was pared by 3 bases and J by 1 base, with 18 bases between. The CDR3 consists of 17 residues. The germline gives CDR1 MGHRA, CDR2 YSYEKL. CDR3 DNA: TGCGCCAGCAGCCAGCGCAAAGGGGGAACAGGGAACACTGAAGCTTTCTTT. Amino acids: CASSQRKGGTGNTEAFF.

J is TRBJ2-2 and V is TRBV7-2, with D maybe TRBD2 (6 bases). The CDR3 is 15 residues long. Germline lookup yields CDR1 SGHTA and CDR2 FQGNSA. V was shortened by 0 bases and J by 5 bases, with 10 bases between the two germline ends. CDR3 in amino acids: CASSLAGGKTGELFF. DNA of the CDR3: TGTGCCAGCAGCTTAGCCGGGGGAAAGACCGGGGAGCTGTTTTTT.

CDR3 in DNA: TGCGCCAGCAGTCACCTCCGGGCTAGGAACACTGAAGCTTTCTTT. It translates to CASSHLRARNTEAFF. V is TRBV23-1 and J is TRBJ1-1; no reliable D call. TRBV23-1 carries the ORF label, with uncertain function. This CDR3 has 15 residues. V was clipped by 3 bases and J by 1 base, with 12 bases between them.

This CDR3 reads CASSLLGGVRRDTQYF. The CDR3, as DNA: TGTGCCAGCAGCCTCCTGGGGGGGGTGAGGCGGGATACGCAGTATTTT. The chain links TRBV7-2 to TRBJ2-3; 7 bases match TRBD2. The CDR3 is 16 residues long. V was pared by 5 bases and J by 6 bases, with 14 bases of the junction left unmatched. The germline CDR1 and CDR2 sequences are SGHTA and FQGNSA. Variable domain in full (rest from reference TRBV7-2 and TRBJ2-3): GAGVSQSPSNKVTEKGKDVELRCDPISGHTALYWYRQSLGQGLEFLIYFQGNSAPDKSGLPSDRFSAERTGGSVSTLTIQRTQQEDSAVYLCASSLLGGVRRDTQYFGPGTRLTVL.

This rearrangement joins TRBV18 to TRBJ2-2, with 7 bases fitting TRBD1. Trimming cost V 6 bases and J 0 bases; bases outside gene matches: 4. Germline-derived CDR1 and CDR2 are KGHSH and LQKENI. The CDR3 spans 15 residues. CDR3 loop: CASSRQGSNTGELFF. The CDR3 nucleotides read TGTGCCAGCTCGCGACAGGGCTCGAACACCGGGGAGCTGTTTTTT.

This clone was seen only a few times. This chain uses TRBV7-9 with TRBJ2-7; no reliable D call. CDR1 and CDR2 from the germline V gene are SEHNR and FQNEAQ (reference sequence). This CDR3 spans 13 amino acids. V lost 4 bases and J 3 bases, leaving 10 bases between the germline ends. In DNA, the CDR3 is TGTGCCAGCAGCTCACCCGGCAGCTACGAGCAGTACTTC. Its translation: CASSSPGSYEQYF.

The chain couples TRBV29-1 to TRBJ2-7; TRBD1 matches at 9 bases. Germline loops: CDR1 SQVTM, CDR2 ANQGSEA. The V segment lost 0 bases and the J segment 5 bases; nucleotides outside the gene matches: 11. This CDR3 has 16 residues. CDR3 in DNA: TGCAGCGTTGAAGATTGGGCGACAGGGGGGGACAACGAGCAGTACTTC. It is translated as CSVEDWATGGDNEQYF.

This chain uses TRBV5-1 with TRBJ2-5; D not resolved. With 1 base removed from V and 5 bases from J, the gap between germline ends came to 9 bases. This CDR3 region has 13 residues. The germline CDR1 and CDR2 sequences are SGHRS and YFSETQ. DNA of the CDR3: TGCGCCAGCAGCTTGCCGCCAGCGGAGACCCAGTACTTC. Residues: CASSLPPAETQYF.

The chain is built from TRBV6-5 and TRBJ2-7; no definite D call. CDR3 length equals 14 residues. In germline, CDR1 is MNHEY, CDR2 SVGAGI. V was shortened by 8 bases and J by 0 bases, with 14 bases between the two germline ends. CDR3 region: CASAKDVLSYEQYF. The CDR3 DNA is TGTGCCAGCGCAAAAGACGTTCTCTCCTACGAGCAGTACTTC.

The chain carries TRBV5-6 and TRBJ2-5; D gene ambiguous. The V end was cut by 0 bases, the J end by 10 bases, with 7 bases between. This CDR3 is built from 11 residues. Germline values: CDR1 SGHDT, CDR2 YYEEEE. This CDR3 is CASSLENSQYF. Written as DNA, the CDR3 is TGTGCCAGCAGCTTGGAGAACAGCCAGTACTTC.

The rearrangement uses TRBV5-1 and TRBJ2-3; D perhaps matches TRBD2 (7 bases). The CDR3 runs to 16 residues. V was pared by 6 bases and J by 2 bases, with 19 bases between. Per the germline V gene, CDR1 is SGHRS and CDR2 is YFSETQ. The CDR3 loop reads CASTAGALPPTDTQYF. The CDR3 nucleotides are TGCGCCAGCACGGCGGGGGCCCTTCCCCCCACAGATACGCAGTATTTT.

V is TRBV10-3 and J is TRBJ2-7; tentatively, D is TRBD2 (5 bases). Germline V gives CDR1 ENHRY, CDR2 SYGVKD. Trimming took off 3 bases at V and 1 base at J, with 16 bases between the two ends. CDR3 size: 16 residues. The CDR3: CAISEVPGFQSYEQYF. As DNA, the CDR3 is TGTGCCATCAGTGAAGTTCCGGGATTTCAATCCTACGAGCAGTACTTC.

V is TRBV9 and J is TRBJ1-6; a possible D gene is TRBD1 (6 bases). CDR3 length equals 15 residues. V lost 4 bases to trimming and J lost 2 bases, with 10 bases between them. Germline V gene sequence: CDR1 SGDLS, CDR2 YYNGEE. CDR3 sequence (DNA): TGTGCCAGCAGCCCCAGGGACACCTATAATTCACCCCTCCACTTT. Amino acids: CASSPRDTYNSPLHF.

V usage is TRBV7-6 and J usage is TRBJ2-1; D is perhaps TRBD2 (5 bases). Trimming took 6 bases from V and 0 from J, leaving 12 bases between them. This CDR3 has 15 amino acids. Looked up from germline, CDR1 is SGHVS and CDR2 is FNYEAQ. The CDR3, as DNA: TGTGCCAGCAGATCCCCGGGAAGCTCCTACAATGAGCAGTTCTTC. Protein product: CASRSPGSSYNEQFF.

The V gene is TRBV6-5, the J gene TRBJ2-7, with 7 bases lining up with TRBD1. V trimming: 5 bases; J trimming: 5 bases; junction bases outside the gene matches: 3. The CDR3 totals 12 residues. Germline CDR1 MNHEY, CDR2 SVGAGI. CDR3 protein: CASSPTGNEQYF. CDR3 DNA: TGTGCCAGCAGTCCGACAGGGAACGAGCAGTACTTC.

The table lists this clone with a count of one. Given a much more abundant clone one base away, this may be a read error. Other DNA sequences in this sample translate to the same CDR3. The rearrangement joins TRBV11-3 to TRBJ2-7; 16 bases map to TRBD2. The V and J ends lost 1 base and 6 bases, in that order; junction bases with no gene match: 3. CDR3 length: 16 residues. CDR1 is SGHNT, CDR2 YENEEA, per germline. The CDR3 protein is CASSLGGLAGGGEQYF. The CDR3 nucleotides read TGTGCCAGCAGCTTAGGGGGACTAGCGGGGGGGGGCGAGCAGTACTTC.

The J gene is TRBJ2-7, the V gene TRBV11-2; 8 bases align to TRBD1. The junction had 17 bases not matched to a gene; V was cut back by 4 bases and J by 12 bases. CDR1 and CDR2 (germline): SGHAT, FQNNGV. This CDR3 is built from 15 residues. CDR3 loop: CASSSAFRRTGIVYF. The DNA of the CDR3 is TGTGCCAGCAGCTCCGCCTTTAGAAGGACAGGGATTGTGTACTTC.

In DNA form, the CDR3 reads TGCAGCGCCCAGGACAGATATGGCTACACCTTC. Amino acids: CSAQDRYGYTF. The chain has TRBV29-1 and TRBJ1-2; D is perhaps TRBD1 (6 bases). The ends were cut back, 7 bases at V and 5 bases at J, with 11 bases in the middle. Germline values: CDR1 SQVTM, CDR2 ANQGSEA. This CDR3 is 11 amino acids long. The whole variable domain, filled in from reference TRBV29-1 and TRBJ1-2, reads SAVISQKPSRDICQRGTSLTIQCQVDSQVTMMFWYRQQPGQSLTLIATANQGSEATYESGFVIDKFPISRPNLTFSTLTVSNMSPEDSSIYLCSAQDRYGYTFGSGTRLTVV.

This sequence joins TRBV4-3 and TRBJ2-7; D tentatively fits TRBD1 or TRBD2 (5 bases each). CDR3 size: 14 residues. V lost 3 bases to trimming and J lost 2 bases, with 11 bases between them. The germline V gene has CDR1 LGHNA and CDR2 YSLEER. CDR3 nucleotide sequence: TGCGCCAGCAGCCAGGGGGACGGAGCCTACGAGCAGTACTTC. Translation gives CASSQGDGAYEQYF.

J is TRBJ2-1 and V is TRBV11-3; D tentatively reads TRBD1 or TRBD2 (5 bases each). Per germline, CDR1 SGHNT and CDR2 YENEEA. V lost 3 bases to trimming and J lost 8 bases, with 11 bases between them. CDR3 length equals 13 residues. In DNA form, the CDR3 reads TGTGCCAGCAGCTTGGCTCGGGGCGATGAGCAGTTCTTC. It encodes CASSLARGDEQFF.